The source of this TCR beta chain is a study of blood T cell repertoires in COVID-19. Across the whole study: In each case, the material was cDNA or gDNA derived from T cells, B-cell-depleted T cells, or PBMCs.

This clone was detected once. Sequenced by immunoSEQ multiplex PCR; TCRdb stores in-frame clones only, minus some. The table has about 77,000 clones, roughly nine tenths seen once. The CDR3 length is 18 residues. In germline, CDR1 is LGHNA, CDR2 YSLEER. J gave up 8 bases and V 0 bases, and 13 bases lay outside the gene matches. The sequenced material came from peripheral blood. V gene TRBV4-3 combines with J gene TRBJ2-1; 10 nucleotides match TRBD2. This receptor was obtained from a woman aged 80 or older with active or convalescent COVID-19. Here the CDR3 reads CASSQDHSLAGVFHEQFF. CDR3 coding DNA: TGCGCCAGCAGCCAAGATCACAGCCTAGCGGGGGTATTCCATGAGCAGTTCTTC.